The next 31 T cell receptor beta chains were all read from a single sample in a study of ipilimumab plus nivolumab after autologous stem cell transplantation. TCRdb keeps only in-frame clones here, not all; method: immunoSEQ multiplex PCR. The table includes approximately 10,000 clones, 60% to 80% detected once. This material consisted of PBMCs, taken in a trial of ipilimumab plus nivolumab as post-transplant consolidation. These receptors were collected from a male donor with diffuse large B-cell lymphoma.

This chain uses TRBV9 with TRBJ2-7; the D is unclear. The CDR3 is 15 amino acids. CDR1 is SGDLS and CDR2 is YYNGEE in the germline V gene. Trimming removed 2 bases from V and 0 bases from J, with 12 bases in between. CDR3 nucleotides: TGTGCCAGCAGCGTTCAGGCGTCAAGCTCCTACGAGCAGTACTTC. Its protein product is CASSVQASSSYEQYF.

The chain links TRBV4-1 to TRBJ2-2, with a tentative D call TRBD2 (5 bases). Germline CDR1 and CDR2: MGHRA and YSYEKL. Trimming left V 3 bases short and J 6 bases short, with 8 bases between. The CDR3 covers 13 residues. This CDR3 is CASSQRDAGELFF. The CDR3 DNA reads as TGCGCCAGCAGCCAGAGGGATGCCGGGGAGCTGTTTTTT.

The rearrangement uses TRBV7-9 and TRBJ2-5; D not resolved. Germline-derived CDR1 and CDR2 are SEHNR and FQNEAQ (reference sequence). The germline V and J ends were trimmed by 1 base and 2 bases, with 8 bases remaining between them. CDR3 length equals 14 residues. The CDR3 reads CASSLVGIQETQYF. CDR3 in DNA: TGTGCCAGCAGCTTAGTGGGGATACAAGAGACCCAGTACTTC.

The chain has TRBV27 and TRBJ2-2, with TRBD2 matching 10 bases. With 5 bases clipped from V and 5 bases from J, the junction kept 5 bases outside the gene matches. Germline values: CDR1 MNHEY, CDR2 SMNVEV (reference sequence). The CDR3 extends over 15 amino acids. CDR3 in amino acids: CASSATSGETGELFF. CDR3 sequence (DNA): TGTGCCAGCAGTGCAACTAGCGGGGAGACCGGGGAGCTGTTTTTT.

V and J are TRBV6-6 and TRBJ2-2; the D gene is possibly TRBD1 (7 bases). The CDR3 is 14 residues long. Trimming took 10 bases from V and 4 from J, leaving 16 bases between them. The germline gives CDR1 MNHNY, CDR2 SVGAGI (reference sequence). The CDR3 here is CATERQGGTGELFF. The CDR3 DNA reads as TGTGCCACCGAACGACAGGGAGGCACCGGGGAGCTGTTTTTT.

This clone came up once. The CDR3 nucleotides read TGTGCCACCAGCAGAACGCAGTGGAATGAGCAGTTCTTC. It codes for CATSRTQWNEQFF. The chain employs TRBV15 and TRBJ2-1; D ambiguous. From germline, CDR1 is LNHNV and CDR2 YYDKDF (reference sequence). The germline V and J ends were trimmed by 2 bases and 7 bases, with 9 bases remaining between them. This CDR3 is built from 13 residues.

The CDR3 coding sequence is TGTGCCAGTAGTCCTAGGGCCCTAGCGATAGCCAAAAACATTCAGTACTTC. This sequence encodes CASSPRALAIAKNIQYF. J is TRBJ2-4 and V is TRBV19; D is perhaps TRBD2 (6 bases). Trimming took off 5 bases at V and 0 bases at J, with 17 bases between the two ends. This CDR3 comprises 17 residues. The germline gives CDR1 LNHDA, CDR2 SQIVND (reference sequence). Full variable domain (remainder filled in from reference TRBV19 and TRBJ2-4): DGGITQSPKYLFRKEGQNVTLSCEQNLNHDAMYWYRQDPGQGLRLIYYSQIVNDFQKGDIAEGYSVSREKKESFPLTVTSAQKNPTAFYLCASSPRALAIAKNIQYFGAGTRLSVL.

This clone was detected a few times. A far larger clone lies a single base away; this is likely a read error. Since the CDR3 does not end with the conserved phenylalanine or tryptophan, this likely comes from a read error. The DNA is omitted, as the CDR3 cannot be located on it reliably, and the CDR3 follows TCRdb's listing. This rearrangement joins TRBV1 to TRBJ1-3; TRBD1, the table's D call, was not compared with the DNA. TRBV1 is a recognized pseudogene. The CDR3 is made up of 14 amino acids, end residues included. CDR3 sequence: CTSSPEQGVNTIYS.

The chain joins TRBV2 to TRBJ2-5, with TRBD1 identical over 9 bases. V gave up 4 bases and J gave up 5 bases; unmatched junction bases: 5. Germline V CDR1 and CDR2: SNHLY, FYNNEI. This CDR3 comprises 14 residues. CDR3 nucleotides: TGTGCCAGCAGTGGGGACAGGGTACGGGAGACCCAGTACTTC. It yields the protein CASSGDRVRETQYF.

This clone was detected a few times. V gene TRBV7-9 combines with J gene TRBJ1-1; perhaps TRBD1 as D (5 bases). Germline V lookup: CDR1 SEHNR, CDR2 FQNEAQ (reference sequence). V shed 5 bases and J shed 6 bases, with 13 bases lying between them. This CDR3 spans 13 amino acids. CDR3 nucleotides: TGTGCCAGCAGCAGAACCGGGACCCCTGAAGCTTTCTTT. This codes for CASSRTGTPEAFF.

V is TRBV2 and J is TRBJ2-3, with a tentative D call TRBD1 (5 bases). Germline values: CDR1 SNHLY, CDR2 FYNNEI. The CDR3 consists of 13 residues. V was cut by 4 bases and J by 6 bases, with 11 bases left in between. This chain's CDR3 is CASSGRVTDTQYF. The CDR3 DNA reads as TGTGCCAGCAGTGGCAGGGTCACGGATACGCAGTATTTT.

This chain's CDR3 is CASSEARGGGYTF. The CDR3 DNA follows: TGTGCCAGCAGTGAAGCTAGGGGAGGGGGCTACACCTTC. The chain is built from TRBV6-1 and TRBJ1-2; a possible D gene is TRBD1 (5 bases). CDR1 and CDR2 (germline): MNHNS, SASEGT. The CDR3 extends over 13 amino acids. V was shortened by 0 bases and J by 8 bases, with 10 bases between the two germline ends.

The chain is built from TRBV5-1 and TRBJ2-3; D gene ambiguous. The V and J ends lost 1 base and 0 bases respectively, with 6 bases between them. The germline gives CDR1 SGHRS, CDR2 YFSETQ. This CDR3 has 14 residues. CDR3 DNA sequence: TGCGCCAGCAGCTTGACCGGGAGCACAGATACGCAGTATTTT. As protein: CASSLTGSTDTQYF. Full variable domain (rest looked up from reference TRBV5-1 and TRBJ2-3): KAGVTQTPRYLIKTRGQQVTLSCSPISGHRSVSWYQQTPGQGLQFLFEYFSETQRNKGNFPGRFSGRQFSNSRSEMNVSTLELGDSALYLCASSLTGSTDTQYFGPGTRLTVL.

The rearrangement links TRBV19 to TRBJ2-2; the match to TRBD2 covers 14 bases. There are 17 residues in the CDR3. The V segment lost 7 bases and the J segment 4 bases; nucleotides outside the gene matches: 8. Looked up from germline, CDR1 is LNHDA and CDR2 is SQIVND (reference sequence). The CDR3: CASTPTSGGAGTGELFF. The CDR3 DNA sequence: TGTGCCAGTACCCCGACTAGCGGGGGGGCGGGCACCGGGGAGCTGTTTTTT.

The V gene is TRBV7-2, the J gene TRBJ1-1; the D gene is possibly TRBD1 (5 bases). This CDR3 spans 15 amino acids. Trimming took 4 bases from V and 4 from J, leaving 16 bases between them. The germline CDR1 and CDR2 sequences are SGHTA and FQGNSA. CDR3 sequence (DNA): TGTGCCAGCAGCTCCTGGGACTCGCCAGGCACTGAAGCTTTCTTT. Its protein product is CASSSWDSPGTEAFF.

The chain uses TRBV6-5 and TRBJ1-1; D call uncertain. The V gene lost 6 bases and the J gene lost 0 bases, with 14 bases spanning the gap. The CDR3 sequence is 15 residues long. Germline CDR1 reads MNHEY; CDR2 reads SVGAGI. The CDR3 sequence is CASRRDPAMNTEAFF. The CDR3 DNA follows: TGTGCCAGCAGGAGAGACCCAGCCATGAACACTGAAGCTTTCTTT.

The CDR3 DNA follows: TGTGCCAGCAGCTTAGGGGCCCACATCGGCGAGCAGTACTTC. Translating it yields CASSLGAHIGEQYF. The V and J genes are TRBV7-9 and TRBJ2-7; D is uncertain. Trimming left V 1 base short and J 6 bases short, with 13 bases between. Germline-derived CDR1 and CDR2 are SEHNR and FQNEAQ (reference sequence). The CDR3 runs to 14 residues.

The gene calls are TRBV7-2 and TRBJ2-5, with a possible D match to TRBD1 (5 bases). Matching the DNA end better, TRBJ2-7 makes the J call doubtful. This CDR3 comprises 14 residues. Germline assignment: CDR1 SGHTA and CDR2 FQGNSA. CDR3 sequence: CASSWTRAGNEQYF. CDR3 nucleotides: TGTGCCAGCAGCTGGACCAGGGCTGGAAACGAGCAGTACTTC.

CDR3 coding DNA: TGTGCCAGTAGAGGGACAGGGCATTACGAGCAGTACTTC. Translating gives CASRGTGHYEQYF. The chain couples TRBV19 to TRBJ2-7; 9 bases align to TRBD1. CDR1 and CDR2 from the germline V gene are LNHDA and SQIVND (reference sequence). V shed 6 bases, J shed 4 bases, and the junction held 4 bases outside the gene matches. The CDR3 has 13 residues.

V is TRBV5-1 and J is TRBJ1-2; D ambiguous. Trimming left V 4 bases short and J 8 bases short, with 21 bases between. The CDR3 has 15 residues. The germline CDR1 and CDR2 sequences are SGHRS and YFSETQ. The CDR3 spells CASSPDGVLLPGYTF. The CDR3 DNA reads as TGCGCCAGCAGCCCCGACGGGGTCCTCCTTCCGGGCTACACCTTC.

The sample holds a few counts of this clone. The V gene is TRBV6-1, the J gene TRBJ2-7; 10 bases agree with TRBD1. The CDR3 runs 15 residues. V lost 9 bases, J lost 2 bases, and 10 bases stayed unmatched. CDR1 is MNHNS and CDR2 is SASEGT in the germline V gene. CDR3 nucleotides: TGTGCCAGTCAAACCAGACAGGGGGCGGCCTACGAGCAGTACTTC. This codes for CASQTRQGAAYEQYF.

This chain connects TRBV13 to TRBJ2-7; D gene unclear. V lost 0 bases, J lost 7 bases, and 16 bases lay in between. The CDR3 totals 15 residues. Germline V CDR1 and CDR2: PRHDT, FYEKMQ (reference sequence). This chain's CDR3 is CASSLGTPRSREQYF. Written as DNA, the CDR3 is TGTGCCAGCAGCTTAGGGACTCCACGCTCGCGAGAGCAGTACTTC.

The chain combines TRBV7-9 with TRBJ2-1; 13 bases are a match to TRBD2. The CDR3 extends over 17 amino acids. Germline V gives CDR1 SEHNR, CDR2 FQNEAQ (reference sequence). V lost 5 bases and J lost 9; bases outside the gene matches: 13. The CDR3 reads CASSQGTSGALHGEQFF. CDR3 DNA sequence: TGTGCCAGCAGCCAGGGGACTAGCGGGGCACTACATGGTGAGCAGTTCTTC.

The rearrangement joins TRBV9 to TRBJ1-1; TRBD1 might be the D (6 bases). The germline CDR1 and CDR2 sequences are SGDLS and YYNGEE. The CDR3 spans 16 residues. The CDR3 sequence: CPPSVGGNGGNTEAFF. DNA of the CDR3: TGTCCCCCCAGCGTAGGGGGAAACGGGGGGAACACTGAAGCTTTCTTT.

This clone was found once. This chain joins TRBV5-6 and TRBJ1-2; 12 positions match TRBD1. The CDR3 extends over 16 amino acids. The V gene end was trimmed by 1 base and the J gene end by 2 bases; junction bases not matched to a gene: 3. Looked up from germline, CDR1 is SGHDT and CDR2 is YYEEEE. The CDR3 loop reads CASSLRDRGLNYGYTF. In nucleotides, the CDR3 is TGTGCCAGCAGCTTGCGGGACAGGGGGCTAAACTATGGCTACACCTTC.

A remark on this clone: A much larger clone sits a single nucleotide away, making a read error possible. This specimen includes other DNA sequences encoding the same CDR3. This rearrangement joins TRBV7-9 to TRBJ1-1; D gene unclear. The germline V gene has CDR1 SEHNR and CDR2 FQNEAQ (reference sequence). V was cut by 3 bases and J by 5 bases, with 7 bases left in between. The CDR3 loop spans 12 amino acids. CDR3 loop: CASSLRGTEAFF. In DNA form, the CDR3 reads TGTGCCAGCAGCTTGCGGGGTACTGAAGCTTTCTTT.

This chain uses TRBV6-1 with TRBJ2-1; TRBD2 aligns across 9 bases. The CDR3 loop spans 15 amino acids. V gave up 5 bases and J gave up 5 bases; unmatched junction bases: 7. Germline lookup yields CDR1 MNHNS and CDR2 SASEGT. The CDR3 DNA follows: TGTGCCAGCAGTCCTCTAGCGGGAACGAACAATGAGCAGTTCTTC. Translation gives CASSPLAGTNNEQFF.

The chain recombines TRBV6-5 with TRBJ2-7, with D perhaps TRBD2 (6 bases). Trimming left V 0 bases short and J 0 bases short, with 12 bases between. Germline CDR1 reads MNHEY; CDR2 reads SVGAGI. This CDR3 is built from 16 residues. CDR3 in amino acids: CASSYSGLASSYEQYF. The DNA for the CDR3 is TGTGCCAGCAGTTACTCGGGACTCGCCAGCTCCTACGAGCAGTACTTC.

CDR3 nucleotide sequence: TGCAGCGTCAACGGGGGCAGGGGCACTGAAGCTTTCTTT. Encoded protein: CSVNGGRGTEAFF. The chain couples TRBV29-1 to TRBJ1-1, with a tentative D call TRBD1 (6 bases). Germline V gene data show CDR1 as SQVTM and CDR2 as ANQGSEA. Trimming shortened V by 6 bases and J by 4 bases, and 15 bases separated the two germline ends. The CDR3 is 13 amino acids.

This clone has ten or more counts. This sequence joins TRBV5-6 and TRBJ1-2; D uncertain. Trimming shortened V by 3 bases and J by 5 bases, and 17 bases separated the two germline ends. CDR3 length: 15 residues. Germline V lookup: CDR1 SGHDT, CDR2 YYEEEE. As DNA, the CDR3 is TGTGCCAGCAGCTCCCCTTCTGTCAGAAATTATGGCTACACCTTC. Translating it yields CASSSPSVRNYGYTF.

On this clone itself: At one end, the junction sequence differs from germline, possibly due to a read error. This chain connects TRBV7-7 to TRBJ2-1; tentative D call: TRBD1 (5 bases). The germline V gene has CDR1 SSHAT and CDR2 FNYEAQ (reference sequence). This CDR3 has 13 residues. CDR3 sequence: CASSLVPGREQFF. CDR3 sequence (DNA): TGTGCTAGCAGCTTAGTCCCAGGGCGTGAGCAGTTCTTC.